This TCR beta chain was captured by sequencing in a study of OX40 agonist ivuxolimab in advanced cancers. Turning to the study itself: Patients received ivuxolimab, an agonistic anti-OX40 (CD134) antibody. Treatment received earlier with anti-PD-1, anti-PD-L1 or anti-CTLA-4 agents was allowed, and approximately 40% had some. Among those treated, three patients had partial responses, one with hepatocellular carcinoma and two with cutaneous melanoma.

Researchers took blood at baseline, on cycle 4 day 1, and on cycle 7 day 1. TCRdb keeps only in-frame clones here, not all; method: immunoSEQ multiplex PCR. The table lists about 73,000 clones, 92% of them singletons. Here the sequenced sample was CD4+ or CD8+ T cells sorted from blood, taken in a trial of the OX40 agonist ivuxolimab. The origin of this receptor is an adult with an advanced solid tumor such as melanoma, head and neck, liver or kidney cancer.

The CDR3, as DNA: TGTGCCACCAGCAGAGATCTTGGGGCGGGGGAGCAGTACTTC. Amino acids: CATSRDLGAGEQYF. The J gene is TRBJ2-7, the V gene TRBV15; the D gene is possibly TRBD2 (6 bases). Trimming took off 0 bases at V and 7 bases at J, with 13 bases between the two ends. CDR3 size: 14 residues. Germline values: CDR1 LNHNV, CDR2 YYDKDF (reference sequence).